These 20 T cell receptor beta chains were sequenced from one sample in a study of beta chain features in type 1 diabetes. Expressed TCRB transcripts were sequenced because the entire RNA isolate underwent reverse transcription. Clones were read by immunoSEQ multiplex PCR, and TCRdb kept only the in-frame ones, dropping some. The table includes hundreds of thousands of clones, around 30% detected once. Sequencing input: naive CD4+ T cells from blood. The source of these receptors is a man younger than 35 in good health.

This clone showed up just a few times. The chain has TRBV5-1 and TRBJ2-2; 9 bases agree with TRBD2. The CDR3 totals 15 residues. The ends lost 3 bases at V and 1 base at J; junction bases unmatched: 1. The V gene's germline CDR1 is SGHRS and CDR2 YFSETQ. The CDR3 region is CASSWTSENTGELFF. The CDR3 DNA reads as TGCGCCAGCAGCTGGACTAGCGAGAACACCGGGGAGCTGTTTTTT.

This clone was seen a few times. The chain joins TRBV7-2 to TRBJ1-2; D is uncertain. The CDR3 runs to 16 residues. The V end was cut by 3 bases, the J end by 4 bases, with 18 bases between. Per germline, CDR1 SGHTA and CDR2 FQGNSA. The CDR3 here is CASSFPSGSSIYGYTF. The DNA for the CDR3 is TGTGCCAGCAGCTTTCCATCGGGCAGTTCCATCTATGGCTACACCTTC.

The CDR3 DNA reads TGTGCCATCACTGTGGACAGTCTTAACTATGGCTACACCTTC. This sequence encodes CAITVDSLNYGYTF. This chain connects TRBV10-3 to TRBJ1-2; perhaps TRBD1 as D (6 bases). Germline-derived CDR1 and CDR2 are ENHRY and SYGVKD. The CDR3 has 14 amino acids. Trimming cost V 7 bases and J 1 base, with 13 bases left between them.

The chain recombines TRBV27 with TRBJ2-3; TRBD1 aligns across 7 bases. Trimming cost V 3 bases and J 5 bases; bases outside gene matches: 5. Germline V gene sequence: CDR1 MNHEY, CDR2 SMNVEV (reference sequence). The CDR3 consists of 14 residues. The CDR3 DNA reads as TGTGCCAGCAGTTTTACAGGGGAAGGAGATACGCAGTATTTT. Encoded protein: CASSFTGEGDTQYF.

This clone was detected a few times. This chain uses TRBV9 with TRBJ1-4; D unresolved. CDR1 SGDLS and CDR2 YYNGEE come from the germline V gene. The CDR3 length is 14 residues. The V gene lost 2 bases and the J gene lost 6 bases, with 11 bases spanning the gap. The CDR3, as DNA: TGTGCCAGCAGCGTGGCAGGCGGAGATGAAAAACTGTTTTTT. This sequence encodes CASSVAGGDEKLFF.

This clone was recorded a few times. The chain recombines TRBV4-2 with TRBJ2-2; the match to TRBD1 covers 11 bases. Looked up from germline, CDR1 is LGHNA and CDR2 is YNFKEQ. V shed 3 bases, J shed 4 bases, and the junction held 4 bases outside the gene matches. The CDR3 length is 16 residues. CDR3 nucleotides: TGTGCCAGCAGCCAGAGGACAGGGGGCACCACCGGGGAGCTGTTTTTT. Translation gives CASSQRTGGTTGELFF.

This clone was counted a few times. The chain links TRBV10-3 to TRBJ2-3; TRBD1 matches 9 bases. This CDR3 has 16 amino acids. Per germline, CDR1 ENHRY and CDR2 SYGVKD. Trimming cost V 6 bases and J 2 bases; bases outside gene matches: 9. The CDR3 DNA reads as TGTGCCATCAGCGTCGTCGGGACAGGGCCCACAGATACGCAGTATTTT. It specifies CAISVVGTGPTDTQYF.

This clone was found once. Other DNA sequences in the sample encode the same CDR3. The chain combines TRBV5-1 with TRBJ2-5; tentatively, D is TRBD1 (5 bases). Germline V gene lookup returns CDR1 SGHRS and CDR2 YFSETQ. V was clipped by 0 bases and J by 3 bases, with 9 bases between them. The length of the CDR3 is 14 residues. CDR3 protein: CASSLEGREETQYF. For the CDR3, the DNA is TGCGCCAGCAGCTTGGAGGGCAGGGAAGAGACCCAGTACTTC.

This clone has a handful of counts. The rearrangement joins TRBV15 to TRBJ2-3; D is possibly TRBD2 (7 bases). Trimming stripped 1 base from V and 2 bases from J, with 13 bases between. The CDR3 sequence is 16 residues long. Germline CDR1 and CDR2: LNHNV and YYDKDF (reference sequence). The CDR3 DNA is TGTGCCACCAGCAGAGGCGGGGGCAGCCCCACAGATACGCAGTATTTT. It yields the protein CATSRGGGSPTDTQYF.

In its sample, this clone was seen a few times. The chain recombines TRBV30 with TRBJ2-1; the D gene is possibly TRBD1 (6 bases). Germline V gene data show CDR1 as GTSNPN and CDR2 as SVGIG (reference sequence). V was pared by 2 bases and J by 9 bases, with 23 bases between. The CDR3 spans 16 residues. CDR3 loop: CAWSYATGPWFGEQFF. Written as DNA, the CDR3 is TGTGCCTGGAGTTACGCGACAGGTCCGTGGTTCGGTGAGCAGTTCTTC.

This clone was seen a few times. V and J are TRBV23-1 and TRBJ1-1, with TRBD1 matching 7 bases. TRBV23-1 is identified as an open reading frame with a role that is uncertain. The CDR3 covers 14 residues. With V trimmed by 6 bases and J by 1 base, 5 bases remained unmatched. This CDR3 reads CASRTGQTNTEAFF. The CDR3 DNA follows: TGCGCCAGCAGGACGGGACAGACGAACACTGAAGCTTTCTTT.

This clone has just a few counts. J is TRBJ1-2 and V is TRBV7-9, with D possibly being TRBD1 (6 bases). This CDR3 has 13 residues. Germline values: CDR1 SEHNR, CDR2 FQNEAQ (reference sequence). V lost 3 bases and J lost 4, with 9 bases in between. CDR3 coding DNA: TGTGCCAGCAGCTTGGACAGTCTCTATGGCTACACCTTC. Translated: CASSLDSLYGYTF.

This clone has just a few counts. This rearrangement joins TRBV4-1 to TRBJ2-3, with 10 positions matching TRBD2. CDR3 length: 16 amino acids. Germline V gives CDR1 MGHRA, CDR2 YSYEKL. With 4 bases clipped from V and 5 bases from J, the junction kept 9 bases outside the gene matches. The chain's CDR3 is CASSPYASGRLDTQYF. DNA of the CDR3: TGCGCCAGCAGCCCGTATGCTAGCGGGAGATTAGATACGCAGTATTTT.

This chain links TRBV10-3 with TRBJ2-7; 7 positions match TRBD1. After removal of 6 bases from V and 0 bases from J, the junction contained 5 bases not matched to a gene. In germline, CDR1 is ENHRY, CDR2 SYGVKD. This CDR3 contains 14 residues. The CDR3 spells CAIRETGSSYEQYF. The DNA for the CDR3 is TGTGCCATCAGGGAGACAGGGAGCTCCTACGAGCAGTACTTC.

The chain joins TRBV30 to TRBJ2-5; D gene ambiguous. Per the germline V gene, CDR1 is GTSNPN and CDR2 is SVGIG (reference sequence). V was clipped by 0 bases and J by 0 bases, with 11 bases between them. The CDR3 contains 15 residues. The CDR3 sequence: CAWSVGGVYQETQYF. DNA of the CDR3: TGTGCCTGGAGTGTTGGCGGCGTGTACCAAGAGACCCAGTACTTC.

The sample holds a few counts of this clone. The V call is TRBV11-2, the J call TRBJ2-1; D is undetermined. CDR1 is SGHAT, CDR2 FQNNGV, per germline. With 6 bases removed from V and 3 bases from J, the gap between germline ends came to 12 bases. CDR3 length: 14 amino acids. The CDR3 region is CASRHDFYYNEQFF. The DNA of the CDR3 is TGTGCCAGCAGACATGACTTCTACTACAATGAGCAGTTCTTC. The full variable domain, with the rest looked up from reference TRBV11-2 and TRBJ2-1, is EAGVAQSPRYKIIEKRQSVAFWCNPISGHATLYWYQQILGQGPKLLIQFQNNGVVDDSQLPKDRFSAERLKGVDSTLKIQPAKLEDSAVYLCASRHDFYYNEQFFGPGTRLTVL.

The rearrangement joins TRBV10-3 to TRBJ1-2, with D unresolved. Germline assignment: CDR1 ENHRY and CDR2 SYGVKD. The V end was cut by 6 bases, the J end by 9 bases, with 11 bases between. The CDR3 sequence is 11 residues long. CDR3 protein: CAIREWESYTF. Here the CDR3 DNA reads TGTGCCATCAGGGAATGGGAGAGCTACACCTTC.

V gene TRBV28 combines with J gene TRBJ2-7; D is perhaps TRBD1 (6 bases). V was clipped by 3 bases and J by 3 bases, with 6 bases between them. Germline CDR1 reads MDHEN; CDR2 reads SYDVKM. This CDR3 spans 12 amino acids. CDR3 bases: TGTGCCAGCAGTTTCAGGGGCTACGAGCAGTACTTC. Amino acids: CASSFRGYEQYF. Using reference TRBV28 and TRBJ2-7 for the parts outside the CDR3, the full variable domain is DVKVTQSSRYLVKRTGEKVFLECVQDMDHENMFWYRQDPGLGLRLIYFSYDVKMKEKGDIPEGYSVSREKKERFSLILESASTNQTSMYLCASSFRGYEQYFGPGTRLTVT.

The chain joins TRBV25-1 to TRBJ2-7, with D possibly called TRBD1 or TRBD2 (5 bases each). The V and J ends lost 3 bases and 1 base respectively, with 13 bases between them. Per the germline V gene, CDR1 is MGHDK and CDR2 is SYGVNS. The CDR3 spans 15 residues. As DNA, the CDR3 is TGTGCCAGCAGTGAGCCCCGGGACGGATCCTACGAGCAGTACTTC. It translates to CASSEPRDGSYEQYF.

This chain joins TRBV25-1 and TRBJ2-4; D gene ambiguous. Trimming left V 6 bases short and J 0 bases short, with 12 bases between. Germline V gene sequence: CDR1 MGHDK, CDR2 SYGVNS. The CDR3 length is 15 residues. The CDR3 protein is CASRVIPSAKNIQYF. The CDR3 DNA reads TGTGCCAGCAGAGTGATTCCCTCAGCCAAAAACATTCAGTACTTC.